This T cell receptor beta chain came from a study of ipilimumab plus nivolumab after autologous stem cell transplantation. Data came from immunoSEQ multiplex PCR; TCRdb stores just in-frame clones and leaves some out. The table has around 15,000 clones, approximately 74% seen once. With regard to this clone: As yet, its antigen is unknown.

Ipilimumab, 1 mg/kg, started 14 to 28 days after autologous transplant. Dosing: nivolumab 3 mg/kg IV, weeks 1, 4, 7, 10, then every two weeks to week 26. J lost 10 bases, V lost 3 bases, and 6 bases had no gene match. Germline CDR1 SGHVS, CDR2 FQNEAQ. CDR3 size: 14 residues. Whole-study results and caveats: Authors suggest TCR repertoire, Treg phenotype and gut microbiota support further study.

The receptor's source is a male donor with primary mediastinal lymphoma. Here the sequenced sample was PBMCs, taken in a trial of ipilimumab plus nivolumab as post-transplant consolidation. This chain connects TRBV7-8 to TRBJ2-1, with 10 nucleotides matching TRBD1. CDR3: CASSFGGQGNEQFF. In nucleotides, the CDR3 is TGTGCCAGCAGCTTTGGGGGACAGGGGAACGAGCAGTTCTTC.